The clone carrying this TCR beta chain came up many times. Its antigen remains unidentified. This sample is drawn from a study of T-cell reconstitution after alpha-beta-depleted transplantation in children. Overall study results and limits: Some patients' high day-60 TCRbeta diversity was attributed to recipient cells surviving conditioning. Reportedly, roughly two months post-transplant, alpha-beta T cells arose from several hundred expanded graft clones. It was newly produced T cells that mostly accounted for T-cell counts and diversity one year after transplant.

A TCRbeta library incorporating unique molecular identifiers was prepared. TCRdb reanalysed the PCR reads using MiXCR and keeps one entry per CDR3 protein. The table has 500,000 to 650,000 distinct CDR3 sequences, under 15% seen once; the top ten hold around 2.2%. The CDR3 covers 15 residues. J gave up 1 base and V 6 bases, and 7 bases lay outside the gene matches. The V and J genes are TRBV12-3 or TRBV12-4 and TRBJ1-1; TRBD1 matches at 8 bases. This TCR derives from a male patient aged 10 to 17 who had a stem cell transplant for acute myeloid leukemia, so the T cells may come from the graft donor. The sequencing here drew on PBMCs, mostly from graft donor cells, taken 360 days after TCRalphabeta/CD19-depleted stem cell transplant. The CDR3 reads CASRPQGAGNTEAFF. CDR3 DNA sequence: TGTGCCAGCAGACCCCAGGGGGCGGGGAACACTGAAGCTTTCTTT.